This entry lists 2 T cell receptor beta chains sequenced from one sample in a study of OX40 agonist ivuxolimab in advanced cancers. The library was produced with the immunoSEQ multiplex PCR assay. TCRdb re-hosts the immuneACCESS table, in-frame sequences only. Its copies lack some clones; in the studies checked, an unresolved V gene accounts for under half of them, and the cause for the rest is not known. This sample holds 75,000 to 100,000 clones; more than 90% were observed only once. Of the sample, 3% to 4% falls within the top ten clones. The specimen comprised CD4+ or CD8+ T cells sorted from blood, sampled in a trial of the OX40 agonist ivuxolimab. The receptors stem from an adult with an advanced solid tumor such as melanoma, head and neck, liver or kidney cancer.

The V call is TRBV9, the J call TRBJ2-1, with unresolved D. Germline CDR1 and CDR2: SGDLS and YYNGEE. V lost 0 bases and J lost 7, with 11 bases in between. The CDR3 runs 14 residues. The DNA of the CDR3 is TGTGCCAGCAGCGTAGTAATTAGTGCGAATGAGCAGTTCTTC. It encodes CASSVVISANEQFF.

J is TRBJ1-1 and V is TRBV28, with a possible D match to TRBD1 (5 bases). Trimming took off 7 bases at V and 4 bases at J, with 28 bases between the two ends. CDR3 length equals 18 residues. Germline V gene lookup returns CDR1 MDHEN and CDR2 SYDVKM. The CDR3 reads CASTSETVPGAWGTEAFF. CDR3 coding DNA: TGTGCCAGCACCTCCGAGACAGTCCCTGGGGCCTGGGGCACTGAAGCTTTCTTT.